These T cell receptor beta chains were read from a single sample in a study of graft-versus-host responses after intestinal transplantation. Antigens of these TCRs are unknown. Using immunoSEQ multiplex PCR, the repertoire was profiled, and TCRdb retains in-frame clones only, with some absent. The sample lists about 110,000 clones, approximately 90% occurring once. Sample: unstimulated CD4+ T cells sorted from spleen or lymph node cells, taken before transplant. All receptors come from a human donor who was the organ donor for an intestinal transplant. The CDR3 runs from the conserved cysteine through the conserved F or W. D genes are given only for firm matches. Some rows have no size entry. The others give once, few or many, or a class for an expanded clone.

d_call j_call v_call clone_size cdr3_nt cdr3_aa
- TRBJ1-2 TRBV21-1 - TGTGCCAGCAGCAGATCAGGGGGCGAGGTTAACTATGGCTACACCTTC CASSRSGGEVNYGYTF
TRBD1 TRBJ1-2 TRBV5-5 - TGTGCCAGCAGCTTCAGGGACAGGGAACCGTATGGCTACACCTTC CASSFRDREPYGYTF
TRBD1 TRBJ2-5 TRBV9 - TGTGCCAGCAGCACATCAGGGACAGCGTACCAAGAGACCCAGTACTTC CASSTSGTAYQETQYF
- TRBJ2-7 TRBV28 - TGTGCCAGCAGTTTAATCACAGGTCCCTACGAGCAGTACTTC CASSLITGPYEQYF
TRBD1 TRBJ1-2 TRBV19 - TGTGCCAGTAGTATAGGGACAGGGGACTATGGCTACACCTTC CASSIGTGDYGYTF
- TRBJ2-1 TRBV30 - TGTGCCTGGAGGGTATACAATGAGCAGTTCTTC CAWRVYNEQFF
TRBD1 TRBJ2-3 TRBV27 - TGTGCCAGCAGTCTCTACGGGACAGGGCCAGATACGCAGTATTTT CASSLYGTGPDTQYF
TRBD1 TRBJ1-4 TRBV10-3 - TGTGCCATCAGCCCCGGGACAGGGCCACATGAAAAACTGTTTTTT CAISPGTGPHEKLFF
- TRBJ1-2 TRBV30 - TGTGCCTGGGCCCCCTTTAAGGGGCCAACCTATGGCTACACCTTC CAWAPFKGPTYGYTF
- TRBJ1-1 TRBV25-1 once TGTGCCAGCAGGGCCCGCAGGGGATGGGGTGAAGCTTTCTTT CASRARRGWGEAFF
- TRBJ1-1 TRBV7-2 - TGTGCCAGCAGCTTAGAAGGGAGAATGAACACTGAAGCTTTCTTT CASSLEGRMNTEAFF
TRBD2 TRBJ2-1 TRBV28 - TGTGCCAGCAGCTCGTCCTGGAGGCGGGAGGGTTCAGGGAATGAGCAGTTCTTC CASSSSWRREGSGNEQFF
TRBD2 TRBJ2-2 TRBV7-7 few TGTGCCAGCAGCTTTGCGGGAGGGATGACCGGGGAGCTGTTTTTT CASSFAGGMTGELFF
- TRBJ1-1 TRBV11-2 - TGTGCCAGCAGCTTAGTACGGGGAACTGAAGCTTTCTTT CASSLVRGTEAFF
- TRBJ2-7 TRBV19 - TGTGCCAGCGGCCAGGCCTACGAGCAGTACTTC CASGQAYEQYF
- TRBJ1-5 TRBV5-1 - TGCGCCAGCAGCTTGAAAGGGGATCAGCCCCAGCATTTT CASSLKGDQPQHF
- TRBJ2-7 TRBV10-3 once TGTGCCATCAGTGAGACAGGGTCCGACTACGAGCAGTACTTC CAISETGSDYEQYF
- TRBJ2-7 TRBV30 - TGTGCCTGGAGCGGACTTTTCCCCTCTTACGAGCAGTACTTC CAWSGLFPSYEQYF
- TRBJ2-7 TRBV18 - TGTGCCAGCTCGCCCACGGCGGGACCCTACGAGCAGTACTTC CASSPTAGPYEQYF
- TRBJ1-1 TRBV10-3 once TGTGCCATCGGTCAGGGAGGGAACACTGAAGCTTTCTTT CAIGQGGNTEAFF
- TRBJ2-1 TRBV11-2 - TGTGCCAGCAGCTTGGGGCGTGGGGAATGGTACAATGAGCAGTTCTTC CASSLGRGEWYNEQFF
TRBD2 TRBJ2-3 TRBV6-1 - TGTGCCAGCAGCAGACTAGCGGGAGCAGATACGCAGTATTTT CASSRLAGADTQYF
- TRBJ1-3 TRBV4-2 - TGTGCCAGCAGTAAGGACAACTACTCTGGAAACACCATATATTTT CASSKDNYSGNTIYF
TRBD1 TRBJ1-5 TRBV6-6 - TGTGCCAGCACCATAGGGACAGGGTTTTCCAATCAGCCCCAGCATTTT CASTIGTGFSNQPQHF
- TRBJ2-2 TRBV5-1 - TGCGCCAGCAGCTTGTATGTCGGCACAAACACCGGGGAGCTGTTTTTT CASSLYVGTNTGELFF
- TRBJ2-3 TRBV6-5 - TGTGCCAGCAGTGAAGTAGACACAGATACGCAGTATTTT CASSEVDTDTQYF
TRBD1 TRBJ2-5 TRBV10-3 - TGTGCCATCAGGAGCGGGACAGGGGAGTCCCAAGAGACCCAGTACTTC CAIRSGTGESQETQYF
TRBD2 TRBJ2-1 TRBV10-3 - TGTGCCATCAGTGAGTCTCGCCCGGGAGCCGGGGGGAATGAGCAGTTCTTC CAISESRPGAGGNEQFF
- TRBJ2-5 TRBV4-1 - TGCGCCAGCAGCCAAGAGGGACGGTACCAAGAGACCCAGTACTTC CASSQEGRYQETQYF
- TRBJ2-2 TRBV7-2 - TGTGCCAGCAGCCCTCGACTGGGGGACACCGGGGAGCTGTTTTTT CASSPRLGDTGELFF
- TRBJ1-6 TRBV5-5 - TGTGCCAGCAGCTTGGAGGCCTCTTCACCCCTCCACTTT CASSLEASSPLHF